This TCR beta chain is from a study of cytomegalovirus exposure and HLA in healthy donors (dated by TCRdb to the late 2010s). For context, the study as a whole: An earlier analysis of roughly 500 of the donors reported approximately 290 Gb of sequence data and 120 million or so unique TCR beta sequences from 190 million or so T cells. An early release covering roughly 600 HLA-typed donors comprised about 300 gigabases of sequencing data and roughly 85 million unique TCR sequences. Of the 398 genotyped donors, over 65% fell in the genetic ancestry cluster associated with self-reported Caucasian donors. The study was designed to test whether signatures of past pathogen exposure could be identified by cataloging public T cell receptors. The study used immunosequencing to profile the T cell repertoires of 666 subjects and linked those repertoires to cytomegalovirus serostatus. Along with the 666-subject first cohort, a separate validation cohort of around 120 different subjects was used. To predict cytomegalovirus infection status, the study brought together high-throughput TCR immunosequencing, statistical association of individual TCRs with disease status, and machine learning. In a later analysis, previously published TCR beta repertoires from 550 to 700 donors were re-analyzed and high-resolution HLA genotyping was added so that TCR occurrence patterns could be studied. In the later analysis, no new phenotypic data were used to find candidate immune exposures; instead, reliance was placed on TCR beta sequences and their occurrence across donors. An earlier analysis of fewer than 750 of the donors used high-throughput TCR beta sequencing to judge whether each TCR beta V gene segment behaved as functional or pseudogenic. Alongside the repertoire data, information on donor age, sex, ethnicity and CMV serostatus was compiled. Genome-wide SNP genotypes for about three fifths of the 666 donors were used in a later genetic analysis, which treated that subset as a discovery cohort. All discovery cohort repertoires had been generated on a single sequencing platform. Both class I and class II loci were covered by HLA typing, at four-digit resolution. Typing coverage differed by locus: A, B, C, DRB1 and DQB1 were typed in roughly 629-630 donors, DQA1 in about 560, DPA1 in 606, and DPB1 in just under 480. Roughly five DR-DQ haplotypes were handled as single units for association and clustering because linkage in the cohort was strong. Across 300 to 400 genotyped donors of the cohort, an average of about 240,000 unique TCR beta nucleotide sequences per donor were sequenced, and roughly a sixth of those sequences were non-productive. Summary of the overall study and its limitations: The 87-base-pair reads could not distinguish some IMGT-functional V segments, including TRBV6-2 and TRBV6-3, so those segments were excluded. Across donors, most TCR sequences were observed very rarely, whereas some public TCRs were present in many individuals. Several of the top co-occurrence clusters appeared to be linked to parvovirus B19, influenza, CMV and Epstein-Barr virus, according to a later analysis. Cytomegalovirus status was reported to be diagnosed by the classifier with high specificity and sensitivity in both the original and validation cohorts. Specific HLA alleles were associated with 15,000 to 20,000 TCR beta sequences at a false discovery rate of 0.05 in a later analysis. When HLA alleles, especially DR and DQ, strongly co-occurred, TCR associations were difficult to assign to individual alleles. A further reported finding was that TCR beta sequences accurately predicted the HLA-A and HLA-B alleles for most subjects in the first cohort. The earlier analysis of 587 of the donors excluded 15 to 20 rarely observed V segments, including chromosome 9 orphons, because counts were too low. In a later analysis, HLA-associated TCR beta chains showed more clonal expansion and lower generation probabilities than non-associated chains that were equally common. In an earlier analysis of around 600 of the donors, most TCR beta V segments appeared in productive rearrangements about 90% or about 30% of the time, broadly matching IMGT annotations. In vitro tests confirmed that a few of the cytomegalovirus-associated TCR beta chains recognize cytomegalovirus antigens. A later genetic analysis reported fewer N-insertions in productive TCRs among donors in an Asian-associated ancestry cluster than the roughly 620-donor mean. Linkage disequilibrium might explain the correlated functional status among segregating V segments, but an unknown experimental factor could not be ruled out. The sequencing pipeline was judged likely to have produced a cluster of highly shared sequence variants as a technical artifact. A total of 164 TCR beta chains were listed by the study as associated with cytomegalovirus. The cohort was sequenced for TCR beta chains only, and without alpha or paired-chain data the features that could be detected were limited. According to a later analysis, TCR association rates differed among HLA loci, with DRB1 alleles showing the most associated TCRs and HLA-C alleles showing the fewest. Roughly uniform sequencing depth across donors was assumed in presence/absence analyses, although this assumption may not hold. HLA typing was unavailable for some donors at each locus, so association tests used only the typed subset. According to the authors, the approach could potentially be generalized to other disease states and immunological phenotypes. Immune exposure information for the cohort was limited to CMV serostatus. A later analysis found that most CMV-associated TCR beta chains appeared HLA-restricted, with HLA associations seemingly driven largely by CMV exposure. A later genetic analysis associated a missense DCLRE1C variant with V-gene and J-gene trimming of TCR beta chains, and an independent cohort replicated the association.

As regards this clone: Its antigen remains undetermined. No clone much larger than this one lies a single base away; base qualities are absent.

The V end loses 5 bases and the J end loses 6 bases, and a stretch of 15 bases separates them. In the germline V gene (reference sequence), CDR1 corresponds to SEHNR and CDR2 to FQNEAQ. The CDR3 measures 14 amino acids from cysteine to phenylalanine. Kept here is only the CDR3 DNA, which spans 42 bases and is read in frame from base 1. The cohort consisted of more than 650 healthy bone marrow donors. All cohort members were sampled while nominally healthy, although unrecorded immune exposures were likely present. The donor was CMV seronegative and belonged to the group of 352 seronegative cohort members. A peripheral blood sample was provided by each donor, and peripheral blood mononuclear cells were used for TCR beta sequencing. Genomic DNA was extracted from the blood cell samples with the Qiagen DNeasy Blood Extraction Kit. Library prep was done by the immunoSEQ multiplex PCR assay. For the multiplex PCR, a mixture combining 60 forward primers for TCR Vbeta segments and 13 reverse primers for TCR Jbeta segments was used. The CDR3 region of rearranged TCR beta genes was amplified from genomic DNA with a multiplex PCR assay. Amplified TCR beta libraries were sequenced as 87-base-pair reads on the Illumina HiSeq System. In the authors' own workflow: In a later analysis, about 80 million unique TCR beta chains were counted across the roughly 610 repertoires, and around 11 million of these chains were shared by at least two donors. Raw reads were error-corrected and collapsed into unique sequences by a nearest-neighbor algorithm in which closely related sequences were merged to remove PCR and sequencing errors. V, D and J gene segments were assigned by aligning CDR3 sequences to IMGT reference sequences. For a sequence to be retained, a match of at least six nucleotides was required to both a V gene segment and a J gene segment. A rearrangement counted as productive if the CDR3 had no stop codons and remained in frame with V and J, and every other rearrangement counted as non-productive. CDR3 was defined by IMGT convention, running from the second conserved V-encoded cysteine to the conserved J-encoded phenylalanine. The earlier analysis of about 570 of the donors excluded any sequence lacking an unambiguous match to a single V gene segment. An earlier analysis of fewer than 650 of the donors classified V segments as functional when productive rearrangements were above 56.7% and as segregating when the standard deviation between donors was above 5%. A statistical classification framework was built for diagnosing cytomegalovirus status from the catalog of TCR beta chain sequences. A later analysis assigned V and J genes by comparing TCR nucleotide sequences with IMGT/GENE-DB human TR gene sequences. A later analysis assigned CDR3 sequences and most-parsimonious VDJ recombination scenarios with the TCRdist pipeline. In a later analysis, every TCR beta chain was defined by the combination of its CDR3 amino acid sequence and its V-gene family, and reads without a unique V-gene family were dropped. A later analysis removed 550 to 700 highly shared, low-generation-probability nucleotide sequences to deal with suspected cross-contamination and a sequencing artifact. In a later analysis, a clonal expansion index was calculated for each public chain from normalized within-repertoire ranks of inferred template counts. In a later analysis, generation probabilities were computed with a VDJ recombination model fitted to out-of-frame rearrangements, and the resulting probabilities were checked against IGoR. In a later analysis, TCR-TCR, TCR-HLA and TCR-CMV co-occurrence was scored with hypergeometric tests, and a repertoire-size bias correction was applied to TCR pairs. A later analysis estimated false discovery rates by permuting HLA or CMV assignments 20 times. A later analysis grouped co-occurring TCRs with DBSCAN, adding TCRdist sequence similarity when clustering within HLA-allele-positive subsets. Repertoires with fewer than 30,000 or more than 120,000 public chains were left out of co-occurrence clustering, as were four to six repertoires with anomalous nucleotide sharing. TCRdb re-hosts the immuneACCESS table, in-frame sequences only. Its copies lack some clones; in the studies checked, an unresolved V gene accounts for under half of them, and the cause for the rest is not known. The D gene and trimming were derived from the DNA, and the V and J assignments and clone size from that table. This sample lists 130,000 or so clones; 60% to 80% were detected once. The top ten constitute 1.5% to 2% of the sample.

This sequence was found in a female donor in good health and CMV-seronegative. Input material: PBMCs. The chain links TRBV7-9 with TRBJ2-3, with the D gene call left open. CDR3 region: CASSPTEHFDTQYF. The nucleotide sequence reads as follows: TGTGCCAGCAGCCCTACGGAGCACTTCGATACGCAGTATTTT.